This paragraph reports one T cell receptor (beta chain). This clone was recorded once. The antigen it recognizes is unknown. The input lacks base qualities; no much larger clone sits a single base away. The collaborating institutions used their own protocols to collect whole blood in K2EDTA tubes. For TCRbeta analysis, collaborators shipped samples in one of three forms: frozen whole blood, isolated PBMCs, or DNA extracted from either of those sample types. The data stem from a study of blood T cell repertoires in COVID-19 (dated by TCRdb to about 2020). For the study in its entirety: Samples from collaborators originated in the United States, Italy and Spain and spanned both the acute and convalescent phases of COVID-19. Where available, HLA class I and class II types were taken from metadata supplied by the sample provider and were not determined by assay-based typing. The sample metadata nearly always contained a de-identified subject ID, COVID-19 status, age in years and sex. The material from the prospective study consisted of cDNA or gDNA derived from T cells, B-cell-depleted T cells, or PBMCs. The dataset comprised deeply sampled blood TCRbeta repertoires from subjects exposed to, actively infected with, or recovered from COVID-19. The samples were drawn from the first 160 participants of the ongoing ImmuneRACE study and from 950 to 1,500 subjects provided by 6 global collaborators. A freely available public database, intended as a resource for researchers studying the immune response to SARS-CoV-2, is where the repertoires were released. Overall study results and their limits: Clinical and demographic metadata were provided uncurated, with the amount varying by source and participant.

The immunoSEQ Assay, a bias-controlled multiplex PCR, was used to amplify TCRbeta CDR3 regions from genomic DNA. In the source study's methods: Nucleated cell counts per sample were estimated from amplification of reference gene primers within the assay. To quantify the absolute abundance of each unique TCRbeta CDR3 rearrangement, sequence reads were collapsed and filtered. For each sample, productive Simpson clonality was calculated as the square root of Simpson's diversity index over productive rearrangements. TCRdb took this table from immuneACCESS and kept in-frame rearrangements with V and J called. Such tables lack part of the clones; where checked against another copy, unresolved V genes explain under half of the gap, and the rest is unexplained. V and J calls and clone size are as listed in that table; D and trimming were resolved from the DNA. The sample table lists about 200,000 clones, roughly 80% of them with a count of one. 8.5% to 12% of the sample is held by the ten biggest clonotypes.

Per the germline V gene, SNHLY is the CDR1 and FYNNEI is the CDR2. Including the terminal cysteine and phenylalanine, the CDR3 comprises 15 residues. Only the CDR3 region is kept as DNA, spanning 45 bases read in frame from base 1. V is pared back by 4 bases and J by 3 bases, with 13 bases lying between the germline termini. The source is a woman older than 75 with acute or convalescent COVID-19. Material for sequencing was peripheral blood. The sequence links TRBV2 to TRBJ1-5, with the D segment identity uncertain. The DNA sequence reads TGTGCCAGCAGTGCCCGAACAGCCGACAATCAGCCCCAGCATTTT. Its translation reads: CASSARTADNQPQHF.